The sequence of this TCR beta chain was determined in a study of a mutant IDH1 vaccine in newly diagnosed glioma. About the research overall: Treatment recipients were about 60% male and 37.5% female, and their mean age was roughly 40 years. Study-wide findings and caveats: Changes to the top peripheral T cell clonotypes appeared unrelated to pseudoprogression.

J lost 4 bases, V lost 0 bases, and 6 bases had no gene match. This CDR3 is built from 14 residues. Germline CDR1 is GTSNPN and CDR2 is SVGIG (reference sequence). Time point indicated: baseline, week 1 (first vaccination visit). This sample's treatment: pre-vaccination baseline after standard-of-care therapy. Each donor presented with a new WHO grade 3 or 4 astrocytoma that tested IDH1-mutant and showed ATRX loss. The data were produced by immunoSEQ multiplex PCR, yet TCRdb's version contains in-frame clones alone and is incomplete. The repertoire holds approximately 54,000 clones, roughly 80% seen once, with about 21% in the top ten. Note on this clone: Its specificity is not known.

Here the sequenced sample was PBMCs, taken from a glioma patient treated with radiotherapy, temozolomide or both. The source is a young man with glioma. The chain joins TRBV30 to TRBJ2-7; 7 bases match TRBD2. CDR3 residues: CAWSVGGGIYEQYF. The CDR3 nucleotides read TGTGCCTGGAGTGTTGGGGGGGGAATATACGAGCAGTACTTC.